This TCR beta chain came from a study of T cells in women clearing cervical HPV infection. Study in general: Cases: HPV16-related CIN3 or worse on histology, 2 invasive cancers. Controls' single incident HPV16 infection cleared within 12 months without precancer.

Using immunoSEQ multiplex PCR, the repertoire was profiled, and TCRdb retains in-frame clones only, with some absent. This sample contains approximately 15,000 clones. The CDR3 extends over 15 amino acids. V shed 10 bases, J shed 0 bases, and the junction held 11 bases outside the gene matches. Germline-derived CDR1 and CDR2 are MNHEY and SVGEGT. On this clone: The read terminates 3 residues before the CDR3 end, so the remaining end is supplied by the germline J gene.

The material sequenced was blood buffy coat. The sequence was obtained from a woman between 18 and 69 years old with a cervical HPV16 infection that either progressed to CIN3+ or cleared (not recorded which). V is TRBV6-2 or TRBV6-3 and J is TRBJ2-7; TRBD1 matches 8 bases. CDR3 bases read: TGTGCCATCCATGAAACAGGGGGAGGCTCCTACGAG. The encoded protein is CAIHETGGGSYE. The CDR3 reads in full as CAIHETGGGSYEQYF.